This passage covers 19 T cell receptor beta chains from one sample sequenced in a study of beta chain features in type 1 diabetes (dated by TCRdb to between 2017 and 2018). General findings and caveats noted by the study authors: Type 1 diabetes patients showed a moderate but significant shortening of TCRB CDR3 length in all four CD4+ subsets.

To prepare the library, the immunoSEQ multiplex PCR assay was applied. The entire amount of isolated RNA was reverse transcribed using the High Capacity cDNA Reverse Transcription Kit, so the sequenced TCRB transcripts were expressed ones. TCRdb took over this immuneACCESS table, retaining in-frame rearrangements with V and J assigned. Such tables are incomplete; in checked studies, under half of the missing clones stem from an unresolved V gene, and the remainder is unexplained. Present in this sample are 100,000 to 150,000 clones, about a sixth of which were seen just once. The ten top clones hold 2.3% of the sample. Their antigen targets remain unknown. Sequencing was performed on central memory CD4+ T cells from blood. The receptors originated from a man aged 30-40 years with type 1 diabetes.

This chain links TRBV28 with TRBJ2-7; 8 positions match TRBD2. The CDR3 is 15 amino acids. The germline V gene encodes CDR1 MDHEN and CDR2 SYDVKM. The V and J ends lost 3 bases and 0 bases, in that order; junction bases with no gene match: 4. The CDR3 region has the DNA TGTGCCAGCAGTTTGGTAGCGGGGCCCTCCTACGAGCAGTACTTC. Translated, it gives CASSLVAGPSYEQYF.

This rearrangement joins TRBV5-1 to TRBJ1-6, with no clear D. The CDR3 is 15 amino acids. Germline CDR1 is SGHRS and CDR2 is YFSETQ. Trimming pared 0 bases from V and 7 bases from J, leaving 11 bases between. CDR3 coding DNA: TGCGCCAGCAGCTTGGGAGCACTATTAAATTCACCCCTCCACTTT. Encoded protein: CASSLGALLNSPLHF.

There are a few counts of this clone. The chain has TRBV14 and TRBJ1-1; 7 bases fit TRBD1. The germline CDR1 and CDR2 sequences are SGHDN and FVKESK. The CDR3 has 15 amino acids. Losses at the gene ends were 2 bases for V and 4 bases for J; bases not matched to a gene: 7. CDR3 residues: CASSQRAQGGTEAFF. The CDR3, as DNA: TGTGCCAGCAGCCAAAGGGCCCAGGGGGGCACTGAAGCTTTCTTT.

The chain links TRBV5-4 to TRBJ1-2, with a possible D match to TRBD1 (6 bases). This CDR3 has 15 residues. The germline gives CDR1 SGHNT, CDR2 YYREEE (reference sequence). The V gene lost 1 base and the J gene lost 0 bases, with 10 bases spanning the gap. CDR3 residues: CASSLRTVANYGYTF. The CDR3 bases are TGTGCCAGCAGCTTGCGGACAGTAGCTAACTATGGCTACACCTTC.

The sample holds a few counts of this clone. The gene calls are TRBV10-3 and TRBJ2-1, with D possibly being TRBD2 (6 bases). The V end was cut by 0 bases, the J end by 9 bases, with 15 bases between. The germline gives CDR1 ENHRY, CDR2 SYGVKD. This CDR3 is 15 amino acids long. The CDR3 bases are TGTGCCATCAGTGAGTCGGAGGGATCATACGGTGAGCAGTTCTTC. Translated, it gives CAISESEGSYGEQFF.

A single count supports this clone. The chain is built from TRBV27 and TRBJ1-6; D might be TRBD1 (5 bases). Trimming cost V 2 bases and J 7 bases, with 12 bases left between them. The CDR3 spans 15 residues. The germline CDR1 and CDR2 sequences are MNHEY and SMNVEV (reference sequence). CDR3 in amino acids: CASSLVAGRNSPLHF. The CDR3, as DNA: TGTGCCAGCAGTTTAGTGGCAGGGCGGAATTCACCCCTCCACTTT.

This clone was counted between two and nine times. Other DNA sequences within the sample encode an identical CDR3. The CDR3 DNA reads as TGTGCCAGCAGCCCCGGCAATGAGCAGTTCTTC. Translation gives CASSPGNEQFF. The chain has TRBV7-9 and TRBJ2-1; no reliable D call. CDR1 is SEHNR, CDR2 FQNEAQ, per germline (reference sequence). The V end was cut by 5 bases, the J end by 6 bases, with 5 bases between. CDR3 length: 11 residues.

The CDR3 region has the DNA TGTGCAAGTCGCCCCACTAGCGGGGGCAGTTACAATGAGCAGTTCTTC. It codes for CASRPTSGGSYNEQFF. The chain combines TRBV12-2 with TRBJ2-1; TRBD2, the table's D call, lacks a check against the DNA. TRBV12-2 is a known pseudogene. CDR3 length: 16 residues.

This clone was counted a few times. The chain has TRBV10-3 and TRBJ2-5, with D perhaps TRBD2 (6 bases). The CDR3 consists of 12 residues. V shed 10 bases and J shed 3 bases, with 12 bases lying between them. Germline V lookup: CDR1 ENHRY, CDR2 SYGVKD. The CDR3 is CATSGTEETQYF. The DNA of the CDR3 is TGTGCCACCTCCGGGACTGAAGAGACCCAGTACTTC.

The table lists this clone with many counts. The genes are TRBV7-2 and TRBJ2-7; D gene ambiguous. Looked up from germline, CDR1 is SGHTA and CDR2 is FQGNSA. Between the trimmed V and J ends, which lost 11 bases and 3 bases, there was a span of 14 bases. The CDR3 is made up of 12 amino acids. CDR3 amino acids: CAAGENRYEQYF. The DNA of the CDR3 is TGTGCCGCCGGAGAGAACCGCTACGAGCAGTACTTC.

This clone turned up a few times. The V gene is TRBV7-9, the J gene TRBJ2-5; D remains unclear. The ends were cut back, 2 bases at V and 5 bases at J, with 15 bases in the middle. CDR3 length equals 15 residues. Germline V CDR1 and CDR2: SEHNR, FQNEAQ (reference sequence). The CDR3 spells CASSLRGTYSETQYF. Here the CDR3 DNA reads TGTGCCAGCAGCTTAAGAGGCACTTATTCTGAGACCCAGTACTTC.

The chain is built from TRBV7-2 and TRBJ2-3; no clear D. Germline loops: CDR1 SGHTA, CDR2 FQGNSA. The V and J ends lost 4 bases and 7 bases respectively, with 15 bases between them. The CDR3 has 14 amino acids. DNA for the CDR3: TGTGCCAGCAGCTACGTGGACGGACGAAATACGCAGTATTTT. Translation gives CASSYVDGRNTQYF.

This clone was picked up a small number of times. The genes are TRBV23-1 and TRBJ1-1, with 7 positions matching TRBD1. TRBV23-1 is placed among ORFs of uncertain function. This CDR3 comprises 16 residues. After removal of 6 bases from V and 0 bases from J, the junction contained 10 bases not matched to a gene. In DNA form, the CDR3 reads TGCGCCAGCAGGTCGGACAGGTCGACCATGAACACTGAAGCTTTCTTT. Amino acid sequence: CASRSDRSTMNTEAFF.

The chain links TRBV7-2 to TRBJ2-3; D gene ambiguous. This CDR3 is built from 12 residues. CDR1 is SGHTA and CDR2 is FQGNSA in the germline V gene. Trimming left V 5 bases short and J 5 bases short, with 8 bases between. The CDR3 DNA is TGTGCCAGCAGCCTCCTGGAAGATACGCAGTATTTT. Its protein is CASSLLEDTQYF.

DNA of the CDR3: TGCGCCAGCAGTTCCGGATTCGAGAACAATGAGCAGTTCTTC. Its protein product is CASSSGFENNEQFF. V usage is TRBV5-1 and J usage is TRBJ2-1; no definite D call. The CDR3 has 14 amino acids. Germline CDR1 reads SGHRS; CDR2 reads YFSETQ. V lost 5 bases, J lost 5 bases, and 14 bases lay in between.

CDR3 in amino acids: CASAIGEVETQYF. In DNA, the CDR3 is TGTGCCAGCGCCATCGGGGAGGTAGAGACCCAGTACTTC. The chain recombines TRBV18 with TRBJ2-5; possible D gene TRBD2, 6 bases. Germline assignment: CDR1 KGHSH and CDR2 LQKENI. The CDR3 spans 13 residues. V was pared by 8 bases and J by 4 bases, with 14 bases between.

This clone came up many times. V gene TRBV2 combines with J gene TRBJ2-5; no firm D call. This CDR3 contains 12 residues. CDR1 is SNHLY, CDR2 FYNNEI, per germline. V lost 5 bases, J lost 0 bases, and 4 bases lay in between. CDR3 residues: CASSLYQETQYF. DNA for the CDR3: TGTGCCAGCAGTTTGTACCAAGAGACCCAGTACTTC.

The genes are TRBV5-4 and TRBJ2-3, with D perhaps matching TRBD1 (5 bases). The length of the CDR3 is 14 residues. Germline CDR1 and CDR2: SGHNT and YYREEE (reference sequence). V lost 0 bases and J 5 bases, leaving 10 bases between the germline ends. The CDR3 region has the DNA TGTGCCAGCAGCTTGGGGGGCTCAAGAGATACGCAGTATTTT. This translates into CASSLGGSRDTQYF.

This clone was counted only a few times. The sample holds other DNA sequences that translate to the same CDR3. The chain uses TRBV29-1 and TRBJ2-7; 9 bases map to TRBD1. V dropped 4 bases and J dropped 4; count of bases not matched to a gene: 2. This CDR3 region has 12 residues. CDR1 and CDR2 (germline): SQVTM, ANQGSEA. CDR3 loop: CSVVGQGYEQYF. The CDR3 DNA reads as TGCAGCGTTGTTGGACAGGGGTACGAGCAGTACTTC.